This T cell receptor beta chain was observed in a study of CXCR3-negative and CXCR3-positive naive CD8 T cells. 5' RACE with UMI labels generated the TRB cDNA libraries. Reanalyzing the 5' RACE reads, TCRdb keeps one entry per CDR3 protein, without DNA. The repertoire table contains 130,000 to 150,000 distinct CDR3 sequences. Study-wide results and caveats: A higher hydrophobicity marked the TRB CDR3s of CXCR3-positive naive cells versus CXCR3-negative naive cells.

Note on this clonotype: The antigen remains undetermined.

CDR3 length: 17 amino acids. In germline, CDR1 is DFQATT, CDR2 SNEGSKA (reference sequence). The sample taken for sequencing was naive CXCR3+ CD8+ T cells from blood. As to subset: CD45RO-CCR7+CD27+CD95- naive CD8+ T cells expressing CXCR3 (TNR3+). The V and J genes are TRBV20-1 and TRBJ1-2. The clonotype originates from a human donor in good health. Some clones in this sample may be carry-over from other donors' samples. The chain's CDR3 is CSARVPDSDLANYGYTF.